This TCR beta chain was retrieved from a study of cytomegalovirus exposure and HLA in healthy donors (dated 2017 in TCRdb). As for the study more broadly: An earlier analysis of approximately 640 of the donors reported approximately 290 Gb of sequence data and about 100 million unique TCR beta sequences from about 200 million T cells. An early release that covered 640 HLA-typed donors contained around 300 gigabases of sequencing data and approximately 85 million unique TCR sequences. Of the roughly 410 genotyped donors, 80% to 90% were placed in the genetic ancestry cluster associated with self-reported Caucasian donors. The study aimed to test whether signatures of past pathogen exposure could be identified by cataloging public T cell receptors. The study used immunosequencing to profile the T cell repertoires of several hundred subjects and linked those repertoires to cytomegalovirus serostatus. Besides the first cohort of 550 to 750 subjects, a separate validation cohort made up of 120 different subjects was used. High-throughput TCR immunosequencing, statistical association of individual TCRs with disease status, and machine learning were combined to predict cytomegalovirus infection status. In a later analysis, previously published TCR beta repertoires from several hundred donors were re-analyzed and high-resolution HLA genotyping was added so that TCR occurrence patterns could be studied. Rather than drawing on any new phenotypic data, the later analysis identified candidate immune exposures from TCR beta sequences and the way those sequences occurred across donors. In an earlier analysis of a few hundred of the donors, high-throughput TCR beta sequencing was used to judge whether each TCR beta V gene segment behaved as functional or pseudogenic. Donor age, sex, ethnicity and CMV serostatus were compiled alongside the repertoire data. In a later genetic analysis, genome-wide SNP genotypes for about 60% of the 666 donors were used, and that subset was treated as a discovery cohort. All discovery cohort repertoires had been generated using a single sequencing platform. HLA typing included class I and class II loci at four-digit resolution. Typing coverage differed by locus: A, B, C, DRB1 and DQB1 were typed in roughly 629-630 donors, DQA1 in around 500, DPA1 in over 600, and DPB1 in 400 to 490. Roughly five DR-DQ haplotypes were handled as single units for association and clustering, since linkage in the cohort was strong. Among 398 genotyped donors of the cohort, an average of around 240,000 unique TCR beta nucleotide sequences were sequenced per donor, 15% to 20% of them non-productive.

Results the study describes overall, beyond this receptor: In the study, around 150 TCR beta chains were listed as associated with cytomegalovirus. Because the 87-base-pair reads could not distinguish some IMGT-functional V segments, including TRBV6-2 and TRBV6-3, those segments were excluded. When HLA alleles, especially DR and DQ, strongly co-occurred, attributing TCR associations to individual alleles was difficult. Most TCR sequences were seen in very few donors, while some public TCRs were found in many individuals. HLA typing was unavailable for some donors at each locus, so association tests used only the typed subset. Compared with the approximately 720-donor mean, donors in an Asian-associated ancestry cluster had fewer N-insertions in productive TCRs, according to a later genetic analysis. A later analysis found that HLA-associated TCR beta chains were more clonally expanded and had lower generation probabilities than equally common non-associated chains. Linkage disequilibrium might explain the correlated functional status among segregating V segments, but an unknown experimental factor could not be ruled out. Several of the top co-occurrence clusters appeared to be linked to parvovirus B19, influenza, CMV and Epstein-Barr virus, according to a later analysis. Only TCR beta chains were sequenced in this cohort, and the absence of alpha or paired-chain data limited detectable features. Most CMV-associated TCR beta chains appeared to be HLA-restricted in a later analysis, and the HLA associations seemed to be driven largely by CMV exposure. A further reported finding was that TCR beta sequences accurately predicted the HLA-A and HLA-B alleles for most subjects in the first cohort. An earlier analysis of roughly 570 of the donors showed that most TCR beta V segments appeared in productive rearrangements either about 87% or about 30% of the time, which broadly matched IMGT annotations. The earlier analysis of approximately 590 of the donors excluded some 16 rarely observed V segments, including chromosome 9 orphons, because counts were too low. The authors suggested that the approach could potentially be extended to other disease states and immunological phenotypes. Sequencing depth was assumed to be roughly uniform across donors in the presence/absence analyses, though that assumption may not hold. A later analysis found that TCR association rates varied across HLA loci, with DRB1 alleles showing the most associated TCRs and HLA-C alleles the fewest. A group of highly shared sequence variants was considered likely to be a technical artifact of the sequencing pipeline. The classifier was reported to diagnose cytomegalovirus status with high specificity and sensitivity in both the original and validation cohorts. In a later genetic analysis, a missense DCLRE1C variant was associated with V-gene and J-gene trimming of TCR beta chains, and the association was replicated in an independent cohort. Immune exposure information for the cohort was limited to CMV serostatus. In vitro tests confirmed that a few of the cytomegalovirus-associated TCR beta chains recognize cytomegalovirus antigens. Specific HLA alleles were associated with around 18,000 TCR beta sequences at a false discovery rate of 0.05 in a later analysis.

Libraries were prepared through the immunoSEQ multiplex PCR assay. For the multiplex PCR, a mixture combining 60 forward primers for TCR Vbeta segments and 13 reverse primers for TCR Jbeta segments was used. Amplification of the CDR3 region of rearranged TCR beta genes was performed with a multiplex PCR assay on genomic DNA. Amplified TCR beta libraries were sequenced as 87-base-pair reads on the Illumina HiSeq System. As for the authors' bioinformatics: In a later analysis, some 80 million unique TCR beta chains were counted across the approximately 640 repertoires, and about 9.9 million of these chains were shared by at least two donors. To remove PCR and sequencing errors, raw reads were error-corrected and collapsed into unique sequences using a nearest-neighbor algorithm that merged closely related sequences. V, D and J gene segments were assigned by aligning CDR3 sequences to IMGT reference sequences. Each retained sequence needed at least a six-nucleotide match to both a V gene segment and a J gene segment. Rearrangements were classified as productive when the CDR3 lacked stop codons and remained in frame with V and J, and all other rearrangements were classified as non-productive. Following IMGT convention, CDR3 was defined as the stretch from the second conserved V-encoded cysteine to the conserved J-encoded phenylalanine. In an earlier analysis of more than 550 of the donors, sequences lacking an unambiguous match to a single V gene segment were excluded. An earlier analysis of about 600 of the donors called V segments functional above 56.7% productive rearrangements and segregating when the between-donor standard deviation exceeded 5%. A statistical classification framework was built for diagnosing cytomegalovirus status from the catalog of TCR beta chain sequences. A later analysis assigned V and J genes by comparing TCR nucleotide sequences with IMGT/GENE-DB human TR gene sequences. The TCRdist pipeline was used in a later analysis to assign CDR3 sequences and most-parsimonious VDJ recombination scenarios. In a later analysis, each TCR beta chain was defined by its CDR3 amino acid sequence together with its V-gene family, and reads lacking a unique V-gene family were excluded. To address suspected cross-contamination and a sequencing artifact, a later analysis removed under 600 highly shared, low-generation-probability nucleotide sequences. A later analysis calculated a clonal expansion index for each public chain from normalized within-repertoire ranks of inferred template counts. In a later analysis, generation probabilities were computed with a VDJ recombination model fitted to out-of-frame rearrangements, and the resulting probabilities were checked against IGoR. Hypergeometric tests were used in a later analysis to score TCR-TCR, TCR-HLA and TCR-CMV co-occurrence, with a repertoire-size bias correction applied to the TCR pairs. In a later analysis, false discovery rates were estimated by permuting HLA or CMV assignments 20 times. In a later analysis, co-occurring TCRs were grouped with DBSCAN, and TCRdist sequence similarity was added when clustering was performed within HLA-allele-positive subsets. Repertoires with fewer than 30,000 or more than 120,000 public chains, plus five repertoires with anomalous nucleotide sharing, were excluded from co-occurrence clustering. This is the immuneACCESS table as TCRdb keeps it, with only in-frame sequences that have V and J called. A part of the clones is gone; compared with another copy, unresolved V genes explain less than half, and the rest is unexplained. V, J and clone size are taken as reported in that table, and D and trimming were inferred from the DNA itself. The sample records 200,000 or so clones, around four fifths of which are singletons. The ten largest account for approximately 6.5% of the sample.

The CDR3 holds 15 amino acids from the cysteine to the phenylalanine. Only the CDR3 region is kept as DNA, spanning 45 bases read in frame from base 1. Via the germline V gene (reference sequence), CDR1 is LNHNV and CDR2 YYDKDF. As to this clone: Its antigen is unknown. Base qualities are not recorded, but no much larger clone differs from it by a single base.

The cohort comprised fewer than 750 healthy bone marrow donors. All cohort members were sampled while nominally healthy, although unrecorded immune exposures were likely present. The donor was CMV seropositive and belonged to the group of 250 to 300 seropositive cohort members. A peripheral blood sample was provided by each donor, and peripheral blood mononuclear cells were used for TCR beta sequencing. Genomic DNA was extracted from the blood cell samples with the Qiagen DNeasy Blood Extraction Kit. The V and J genes are TRBV15 and TRBJ2-5; the D gene lacks a confident call. The J call may be wrong; the DNA end is better matched by TRBJ2-7. This clonotype was sampled from a woman aged 50 to 60 in good health and CMV-seropositive. Material for sequencing was PBMCs. The DNA sequence is as follows: TGTGCCACCAGCAGAGGTGCCAATCGAGTCTACGAGCAGTACTTC. Translated, this gives CATSRGANRVYEQYF.